This TCR beta chain is from a study of blood T cells in healthy people across ages. CDR3 length equals 13 residues. In germline, CDR1 is MNHEY, CDR2 SVGEGT. With 6 bases clipped from V and 4 bases from J, the junction kept 4 bases outside the gene matches. Primed by a sample-barcoded 5' primer and a J-beta primer mix, a second PCR proceeded for about 6 to 11 cycles. TCRdb redid the calling of the 5' RACE reads with MiXCR, one entry per CDR3 protein. The profile shows approximately 760,000 distinct CDR3 sequences, around a quarter of them singletons. Another study also made use of these data, one on T cells of mothers and their children.

The rearrangement uses TRBV6-2 or TRBV6-3 and TRBJ2-5; the match to TRBD2 covers 8 bases. This clonotype was obtained from a boy between 10 and 17 years old in good health. Sequencing was carried out using blood. CDR3 in amino acids: CASRRAGVETQYF. The CDR3 DNA follows: TGTGCCAGCAGACGAGCGGGAGTAGAGACCCAGTACTTC.